This T cell receptor beta chain was sequenced in a study of blood T cells in healthy people across ages. With 2 bases removed from V and 5 bases from J, the gap between germline ends came to 13 bases. The CDR3 runs 14 residues. The V gene's germline CDR1 is DFQATT and CDR2 SNEGSKA (reference sequence). Using a J-beta primer mix together with a sample-barcoded 5' primer, a second PCR was run for roughly 7 to 11 cycles. Every molecule of cDNA carried a tag from a template-switch adaptor with 12 random nucleotides. TCRdb re-called the 5' RACE reads through MiXCR, storing one row per CDR3 protein. The table includes some 1.1 million distinct CDR3 sequences, more than 30% detected once.

Sequenced: blood. The receptor's source is a man between 18 and 29 years old in good health. The chain is built from TRBV20-1 and TRBJ2-1, with D possibly being TRBD1 (5 bases). CDR3: CSARWAGWDNEQFF. The CDR3, as DNA: TGCAGTGCTAGATGGGCAGGGTGGGACAATGAGCAGTTCTTC.